This TCR beta chain was observed in a study of T cells in Graves' hyperthyroidism and ophthalmopathy. There were TCR beta CDR3 regions amplified from RNA transcripts. The TCR CDR3 was amplified in a first-round RT-PCR using the HTBI primer set. In TCRdb, the multiplex PCR reads were re-called with MiXCR into one record per CDR3 protein. Seen here are around 600,000 distinct CDR3 sequences, 45% observed once, and the top ten hold 6.5% to 9%. Germline V CDR1 and CDR2: SGHAT, FQNNGV. This CDR3 spans 13 amino acids. V was cut by 5 bases and J by 2 bases, with 9 bases left in between. The sequenced sample consisted of peripheral blood or thyroid tissue (not recorded which). The TCR comes from an adult man with Graves' disease, either hyperthyroidism or ophthalmopathy (not recorded which). The genes are TRBV11-2 and TRBJ1-2, with unresolved D. CDR3 nucleotides: TGTGCCAGCAGCGCTGACACAAACTATGGCTACACCTTC. This translates into CASSADTNYGYTF. Based on the CDR3 plus reference TRBV11-2 and TRBJ1-2, the full variable domain is EAGVAQSPRYKIIEKRQSVAFWCNPISGHATLYWYQQILGQGPKLLIQFQNNGVVDDSQLPKDRFSAERLKGVDSTLKIQPAKLEDSAVYLCASSADTNYGYTFGSGTRLTVV.